These T cell receptor beta chains were read from a single sample in a study of memory CD4+ T cells and cytomegalovirus serostatus. The protocol was immunoSEQ multiplex PCR, while the TCRdb copy is restricted to in-frame clones and leaves out a portion. This table holds under 85,000 clones, 75% to 85% found once. The sequenced sample was memory CD4+ T cells from blood. The receptors stem from an adult in good health and CMV-seropositive. Both conserved end residues are part of each CDR3. A D gene is named only where the DNA matches it firmly. Rows may omit the clone size; those that give it use once, few, many or a size class.

j_gene | v_gene | d_gene | abundance | len | CDR3aa | CDR3nt
TRBJ2-1 | TRBV7-9 | . | . | 13 | CASSSLGYNEQFF | TGTGCCAGCAGCTCCCTCGGCTACAATGAGCAGTTCTTC
TRBJ1-2 | TRBV7-9 | . | . | 14 | CASSLDGFRDGYTF | TGTGCCAGCAGCTTAGATGGTTTCAGAGATGGCTACACCTTC
TRBJ1-1 | TRBV11-2 | . | . | 14 | CASSLQQLNTEAFF | TGTGCCAGCAGCCTACAACAGTTGAACACTGAAGCTTTCTTT
TRBJ1-3 | TRBV7-2 | TRBD1 | . | 16 | CASSFVARGPGNTIYF | TGTGCCAGCAGCTTCGTGGCCAGGGGGCCAGGAAACACCATATATTTT
TRBJ1-4 | TRBV11-2 | TRBD1 | . | 15 | CASSLDRGANEKLFF | TGTGCCAGCAGCTTAGACAGGGGGGCTAATGAAAAACTGTTTTTT
TRBJ2-5 | TRBV6-5 | . | . | 14 | CASRKGPPQETQYF | TGTGCCAGCAGGAAGGGCCCCCCCCAGGAGACCCAGTACTTC
TRBJ1-3 | TRBV7-9 | . | . | 15 | CASSDQGLSGNTIYF | TGTGCCAGCAGCGATCAGGGTCTAAGTGGAAACACCATATATTTT
TRBJ1-2 | TRBV11-3 | . | . | 18 | CASSSLREDTPEDYGYTF | TGTGCCAGCAGCTCCCTAAGAGAGGACACCCCGGAGGACTATGGCTACACCTTC
TRBJ2-2 | TRBV11-2 | . | . | 18 | CASSLSTFSGTSTGELFF | TGTGCCAGCAGCCTGTCGACATTCTCCGGAACTTCCACCGGGGAGCTGTTTTTT
TRBJ1-2 | TRBV10-3 | . | . | 13 | CAITDRGNYGYTF | TGTGCCATCACCGATCGAGGGAACTATGGCTACACCTTC
TRBJ1-6 | TRBV30 | TRBD1 | . | 14 | CAWDRDRVIVALHF | TGTGCCTGGGACCGGGACAGGGTGATTGTAGCCCTCCACTTT
TRBJ2-7 | TRBV27 | TRBD1 | . | 15 | CASSFVSTGGYEQYF | TGTGCCAGCAGTTTCGTTTCGACAGGGGGATACGAGCAGTACTTC
TRBJ2-1 | TRBV29-1 | TRBD2 | . | 13 | CSVGLAGGSEQFF | TGCAGCGTGGGACTAGCGGGAGGCTCTGAGCAGTTCTTC
TRBJ2-7 | TRBV27 | TRBD1 | . | 15 | CASSTRTGGLGEQYF | TGTGCCAGCAGTACCCGGACAGGGGGCCTGGGGGAGCAGTACTTC
TRBJ2-6 | TRBV6-5 | . | . | 13 | CASRLSGANVLTF | TGTGCCAGCAGGTTATCTGGGGCCAACGTCCTGACTTTC
TRBJ2-7 | TRBV6-6 | TRBD1 | . | 14 | CASRQTGVMGEQYF | TGTGCCAGCAGACAAACAGGGGTGATGGGAGAGCAGTACTTC
TRBJ2-7 | TRBV20-1 | . | . | 10 | CSAADNEQYF | TGCAGTGCCGCCGACAACGAGCAGTACTTC
TRBJ1-2 | TRBV5-1 | TRBD1 | . | 17 | CASSSWGWGQGVNGYTF | TGCGCCAGCAGCTCCTGGGGATGGGGACAGGGAGTTAATGGCTACACCTTC
TRBJ1-2 | TRBV5-4 | TRBD1 | . | 16 | CASSLGPPRGTEDYTF | TGTGCCAGCAGCTTGGGTCCCCCGCGCGGGACAGAAGACTACACCTTC
TRBJ2-5 | TRBV10-2 | . | . | 14 | CASSESGRGETQYF | TGCGCCAGCAGTGAGTCCGGCAGGGGAGAGACCCAGTACTTC
TRBJ1-6 | TRBV5-1 | . | once | 15 | CASSLDLNYNSPLHF | TGCGCCAGCAGCTTGGACTTAAACTATAATTCACCCCTCCACTTT
TRBJ2-3 | TRBV2 | . | . | 15 | CASRERTTSTDTQYF | TGTGCCAGCAGGGAACGGACTACTAGCACAGATACGCAGTATTTT
TRBJ2-1 | TRBV10-1 | TRBD2 | . | 14 | CASSPSGSQYEQFF | TGCGCCAGCAGTCCGAGCGGGAGTCAATATGAGCAGTTCTTC
TRBJ2-1 | TRBV28 | TRBD2 | . | 15 | CASSYPKTSRNEQFF | TGTGCCAGCAGTTACCCAAAGACTAGCCGCAATGAGCAGTTCTTC
TRBJ2-7 | TRBV14 | TRBD2 | few | 13 | CASSQDPAGVWYF | TGTGCCAGCAGCCAAGATCCGGCGGGGGTGTGGTACTTC
TRBJ2-5 | TRBV7-9 | TRBD2 | . | 14 | CASSWTSGGETQYF | TGTGCCAGCAGTTGGACTAGCGGGGGAGAGACCCAGTACTTC